The 30 T cell receptor beta chains presented below share a single source sample, sequenced in a study of metastatic and nonmetastatic thyroid tumors. TCRdb used MiXCR to call clones anew from the PCR reads. The sample yields tens of thousands of clones, roughly 36% seen once. Until they underwent thyroid surgery, no patient had received any treatment. Sequenced material: tumor tissue. These receptors were obtained from a female donor with papillary thyroid cancer or a benign thyroid nodule (not recorded which). Some clones in this sample may be carry-over from other donors' samples.

The chain has TRBV3-1 and TRBJ1-6, with 10 bases matching TRBD1. The CDR3 is made up of 15 amino acids. In germline, CDR1 is LGHDT, CDR2 YNNKEL (reference sequence). Losses at the gene ends were 4 bases for V and 9 bases for J; bases not matched to a gene: 6. Here the CDR3 DNA reads TGTGCCAGCAGCCCTAGGACAGGGGGTTTTTCACCCCTCCACTTT. Translation: CASSPRTGGFSPLHF.

V is TRBV19 and J is TRBJ1-6, with D possibly matching TRBD1 (6 bases). Germline CDR1 LNHDA, CDR2 SQIVND (reference sequence). The V end was cut by 5 bases, the J end by 7 bases, with 12 bases between. This CDR3 is 14 amino acids long. The CDR3 here is CASSRRDNNSPLHF. In DNA, the CDR3 is TGTGCCAGTAGTCGCCGGGACAACAATTCACCCCTCCACTTT.

V gene TRBV20-1 combines with J gene TRBJ2-1; TRBD2 matches at 10 bases. The trim removed 2 bases at V and 6 bases at J, leaving 7 bases unmatched. This CDR3 has 15 residues. Per germline, CDR1 DFQATT and CDR2 SNEGSKA (reference sequence). The CDR3: CSARKPSGRVNEQFF. CDR3 sequence (DNA): TGCAGTGCTAGAAAACCTAGCGGGAGAGTCAATGAGCAGTTCTTC.

In its sample, this clone was seen a few times. CDR3 region: CASSDSSDREETQYF. CDR3 bases: TGTGCCAGCAGTGACTCTTCGGACAGGGAGGAGACCCAGTACTTC. The chain combines TRBV6-4 with TRBJ2-5; 8 bases are a match to TRBD1. Trimming at V came to 0 bases and at J to 5 bases, leaving 5 bases not matched to a gene. Germline-derived CDR1 and CDR2 are MRHNA and SNTAGT. The length of the CDR3 is 15 residues.

This clone appeared a few times. The chain couples TRBV27 to TRBJ2-3, with no clear D. The V end lost 4 bases, the J end lost 0 bases, and 17 bases lay between the germline ends. CDR3 length: 17 amino acids. Germline lookup yields CDR1 MNHEY and CDR2 SMNVEV (reference sequence). The CDR3 DNA follows: TGTGCCAGCAGTTATACTGCGGCAGTCTCTAGCACAGATACGCAGTATTTT. It translates to CASSYTAAVSSTDTQYF.

On this clone: Other nucleotide sequences in the sample specify the same CDR3. The V call is TRBV6-1, the J call TRBJ2-6, with TRBD1 matching over 8 bases. The CDR3 totals 17 residues. Losses at the gene ends were 6 bases for V and 0 bases for J; bases not matched to a gene: 7. Germline loops: CDR1 MNHNS, CDR2 SASEGT. CDR3 DNA: TGTGCCAGCAGACTCGGACAGGGAAGCTCTGGGGCCAACGTCCTGACTTTC. Translation gives CASRLGQGSSGANVLTF.

This clone was seen a handful of times. V and J are TRBV10-1 and TRBJ2-1; 13 nucleotides line up with TRBD2. Germline CDR1 WNHNN, CDR2 SYGVQD (reference sequence). Trimming cost V 7 bases and J 3 bases; bases outside gene matches: 6. The CDR3 is 16 amino acids. The CDR3 coding sequence is TGCGCCAGCACTGGGACTAGCGGGAAGAGCTACAATGAGCAGTTCTTC. It codes for CASTGTSGKSYNEQFF.

This clone was picked up a small number of times. The chain is built from TRBV6-5 and TRBJ1-6; D is possibly TRBD1 (6 bases). The germline V gene encodes CDR1 MNHEY and CDR2 SVGAGI. V gave up 0 bases and J gave up 6 bases, with 12 bases separating them. CDR3 length equals 16 residues. Here the CDR3 reads CASSYSKWGPNSPLHF. For the CDR3, the DNA is TGTGCCAGCAGTTACTCGAAGTGGGGGCCTAATTCACCCCTCCACTTT.

The V gene is TRBV9, the J gene TRBJ2-2; D is unclear. Germline V CDR1 and CDR2: SGDLS, YYNGEE. With 2 bases removed from V and 3 bases from J, the gap between germline ends came to 11 bases. The CDR3 consists of 15 residues. In nucleotides, the CDR3 is TGTGCCAGCAGCGTCTGGGGATCGGACACCGGGGAGCTGTTTTTT. The encoded protein is CASSVWGSDTGELFF.

The chain employs TRBV5-1 and TRBJ2-2, with TRBD2 matching over 10 bases. This CDR3 is built from 17 residues. In germline, CDR1 is SGHRS, CDR2 YFSETQ. V lost 0 bases, J lost 8 bases, and 10 bases stayed unmatched. The CDR3 nucleotides are TGCGCCAGCAGCTTGGCCCCTAGCGGGAGTGCTGCTGGGGAGCTGTTTTTT. Its translation: CASSLAPSGSAAGELFF. The full variable domain, completed using reference TRBV5-1 and TRBJ2-2, is KAGVTQTPRYLIKTRGQQVTLSCSPISGHRSVSWYQQTPGQGLQFLFEYFSETQRNKGNFPGRFSGRQFSNSRSEMNVSTLELGDSALYLCASSLAPSGSAAGELFFGEGSRLTVL.

The chain joins TRBV5-6 to TRBJ2-7; tentative D call: TRBD2 (6 bases). The CDR3 extends over 12 amino acids. Germline-derived CDR1 and CDR2 are SGHDT and YYEEEE. Deletions cut 4 bases from V and 4 bases from J, with 9 bases between. The CDR3 nucleotides read TGTGCCAGCAGCGTCGGGACTTACGAGCAGTACTTC. The encoded protein is CASSVGTYEQYF. Complete variable domain (other parts from reference TRBV5-6 and TRBJ2-7): DAGVTQSPTHLIKTRGQQVTLRCSPKSGHDTVSWYQQALGQGPQFIFQYYEEEERQRGNFPDRFSGHQFPNYSSELNVNALLLGDSALYLCASSVGTYEQYFGPGTRLTVT.

As for this clone: A read error may account for a junction end that differs from germline. The CDR3: CVSSEARHQPQHF. DNA for the CDR3: TGTGTCAGCAGTGAAGCGAGGCATCAGCCCCAGCATTTT. The chain couples TRBV6-1 to TRBJ1-5; D gene ambiguous. CDR3 size: 13 residues. The germline gives CDR1 MNHNS, CDR2 SASEGT.

The gene calls are TRBV12-3 or TRBV12-4 and TRBJ2-7, with D perhaps TRBD1 (5 bases). This CDR3 spans 13 amino acids. Trimming pared 7 bases from V and 6 bases from J, leaving 16 bases between. This CDR3 is CASNSQVLGEQYF. In DNA form, the CDR3 reads TGTGCCAGCAATTCACAGGTTTTGGGCGAGCAGTACTTC.

This clone has just one count. The J gene is TRBJ2-1, the V gene TRBV9, with a weak D call TRBD2 (5 bases). Germline-derived CDR1 and CDR2 are SGDLS and YYNGEE. Trimming pared 0 bases from V and 4 bases from J, leaving 11 bases between. The CDR3 loop spans 15 amino acids. CDR3 bases: TGTGCCAGCAGCGTAGTCGAGGGCCCTTACAATGAGCAGTTCTTC. This encodes CASSVVEGPYNEQFF.

This chain connects TRBV20-1 to TRBJ2-3; possibly TRBD2 for D (5 bases). V lost 1 base and J lost 11, with 19 bases in between. Germline lookup yields CDR1 DFQATT and CDR2 SNEGSKA (reference sequence). There are 14 residues in the CDR3. CDR3 nucleotides: TGCAGTGCTAGAGTCGGAGGCCACCCGTGGCGGCAGTATTTT. Residues: CSARVGGHPWRQYF.

Only a few counts were recorded for this clone. The chain joins TRBV19 to TRBJ1-5; 8 bases agree with TRBD1. J gave up 6 bases and V 5 bases, and 6 bases lay outside the gene matches. This CDR3 is built from 14 residues. Germline CDR1 reads LNHDA; CDR2 reads SQIVND (reference sequence). CDR3: CASSPDRDGQPQHF. The CDR3 bases are TGTGCCAGTAGTCCGGACAGGGATGGTCAGCCCCAGCATTTT.

The chain recombines TRBV27 with TRBJ1-4; no clear D. The length of the CDR3 is 14 residues. Germline assignment: CDR1 MNHEY and CDR2 SMNVEV (reference sequence). V gave up 6 bases and J gave up 7 bases, with 15 bases separating them. This CDR3 is CASSAWAAGEKLFF. CDR3 sequence (DNA): TGTGCCAGCAGCGCGTGGGCCGCCGGTGAAAAACTGTTTTTT.

In its sample, this clone is large. The chain couples TRBV20-1 to TRBJ2-7; the D is unclear. The CDR3 totals 10 residues. The ends were cut back, 5 bases at V and 1 base at J, with 3 bases in the middle. Looked up from germline, CDR1 is DFQATT and CDR2 is SNEGSKA (reference sequence). The chain's CDR3 is CSAESYEQYF. For the CDR3, the DNA is TGCAGTGCTGAGTCCTACGAGCAGTACTTC.

This clone appeared a few times. This rearrangement joins TRBV28 to TRBJ2-1, with unresolved D. CDR1 and CDR2 from the germline V gene are MDHEN and SYDVKM. Deletions cut 2 bases from V and 10 bases from J, with 12 bases between. The length of the CDR3 is 13 residues. The CDR3 loop reads CASSLDRTEEQFF. Written as DNA, the CDR3 is TGTGCCAGCAGTTTAGACCGGACGGAGGAGCAGTTCTTC.

The genes are TRBV7-9 and TRBJ2-1; D tentatively fits TRBD1 or TRBD2 (5 bases each). CDR1 SEHNR and CDR2 FQNEAQ come from the germline V gene (reference sequence). V was clipped by 2 bases and J by 5 bases, with 19 bases between them. The length of the CDR3 is 17 residues. In nucleotides, the CDR3 is TGTGCCAGCAGCTTAAATCGTAGGGGACGGTGGGACAATGAGCAGTTCTTC. It yields the protein CASSLNRRGRWDNEQFF.

This rearrangement joins TRBV7-2 to TRBJ1-6, with a possible D match to TRBD1 (5 bases). The germline V gene encodes CDR1 SGHTA and CDR2 FQGNSA. The CDR3 runs 15 residues. Trimming took 4 bases from V and 8 from J, leaving 15 bases between them. The CDR3 region is CASSSQGLGDSPLHF. CDR3 nucleotides: TGTGCCAGCAGCTCGCAGGGTCTTGGGGATTCACCCCTCCACTTT.

The rearrangement links TRBV5-1 to TRBJ2-3; 8 nucleotides align to TRBD1. Germline CDR1 SGHRS, CDR2 YFSETQ. Trimming took 3 bases from V and 0 from J; bases not matched to a gene: 3. This CDR3 region has 15 residues. The CDR3 loop reads CASSSGTGSTDTQYF. The CDR3 bases are TGCGCCAGCAGCTCCGGGACAGGAAGCACAGATACGCAGTATTTT.

This clone was counted once. V is TRBV5-8 and J is TRBJ1-5; D perhaps matches TRBD1 (5 bases). The CDR3 is 15 residues long. Trimming cost V 4 bases and J 3 bases, with 14 bases left between them. CDR1 is SGHTS, CDR2 YDEGEE, per germline. CDR3 bases: TGTGCCAGCAGCCTGATGGACGGACACAATCAGCCCCAGCATTTT. Protein: CASSLMDGHNQPQHF.

This clone was counted only a few times. This chain connects TRBV6-1 to TRBJ2-1; D possibly corresponds to TRBD1 (5 bases). CDR1 is MNHNS, CDR2 SASEGT, per germline. V was clipped by 0 bases and J by 8 bases, with 17 bases between them. The CDR3 totals 16 residues. Here the CDR3 reads CASSEAVSGLGDEQFF. CDR3 in DNA: TGTGCCAGCAGTGAAGCTGTTTCTGGGCTAGGGGATGAGCAGTTCTTC.

A single count supports this clone. This chain connects TRBV20-1 to TRBJ2-1; D remains ambiguous. CDR1 is DFQATT, CDR2 SNEGSKA, per germline (reference sequence). V lost 3 bases, J lost 8 bases, and 14 bases lay in between. The CDR3 totals 13 residues. The CDR3 DNA reads as TGCAGTGCTAGGCAGGCACTTGGTCATGAGCAGTTCTTC. Protein product: CSARQALGHEQFF.

This clone was detected once. The chain is built from TRBV30 and TRBJ2-3; no clear D. This CDR3 is 13 amino acids long. Germline lookup yields CDR1 GTSNPN and CDR2 SVGIG (reference sequence). The germline V and J ends were trimmed by 0 bases and 4 bases, with 8 bases remaining between them. The CDR3 sequence: CAWSVLSADTQYF. The CDR3, as DNA: TGTGCCTGGAGTGTACTATCGGCAGATACGCAGTATTTT.

This clone was counted between two and nine times. The genes are TRBV6-5 and TRBJ1-2; no clear D. The V gene's germline CDR1 is MNHEY and CDR2 SVGAGI. Trimming removed 4 bases from V and 0 bases from J, with 6 bases in between. The CDR3 is made up of 13 amino acids. The CDR3: CASSSDPNYGYTF. The CDR3 bases are TGTGCCAGCAGTTCCGACCCTAACTATGGCTACACCTTC.

The chain uses TRBV5-8 and TRBJ1-2; the D is unclear. The ends were cut back, 0 bases at V and 7 bases at J, with 16 bases in the middle. The CDR3 covers 15 residues. Germline V gene lookup returns CDR1 SGHTS and CDR2 YDEGEE. CDR3 sequence: CASSLAAGRLGGYTF. In nucleotides, the CDR3 is TGTGCCAGCAGCTTGGCGGCAGGCCGACTGGGTGGCTACACCTTC.

The chain has TRBV5-8 and TRBJ1-2; D might be TRBD1 (5 bases). Trimming removed 2 bases at V and 2 bases at J, with 10 bases between. The length of the CDR3 is 14 residues. Germline assignment: CDR1 SGHTS and CDR2 YDEGEE. The CDR3: CASSFLGHNYGYTF. The CDR3 DNA reads TGTGCCAGCAGCTTCTTAGGACACAACTATGGCTACACCTTC.

The chain carries TRBV24-1 and TRBJ2-1; D unresolved. The V gene's germline CDR1 is KGHDR and CDR2 SFDVKD. Between the trimmed V and J ends, which lost 1 base and 5 bases, there was a span of 8 bases. The CDR3 spans 14 residues. The CDR3 DNA reads TGTGCCACCAGTGATTTAATGGAGCACAATGAGCAGTTCTTC. As protein: CATSDLMEHNEQFF.